Below, 11 T cell receptor beta chains from the same sample are listed, as sequenced in a study of metastatic and nonmetastatic thyroid tumors. TCRdb re-analyzed the PCR reads through MiXCR. Here the sample spans about 14,000 clones, around 3.6% being singletons. Nobody among the patients had been given any treatment before thyroid surgery. The sequencing sample was made of tumor tissue. The receptors shown here come from a female donor with papillary thyroid cancer or a benign thyroid nodule (not recorded which). Some clones in this sample may be carry-over from other donors' samples.

This clone has a handful of counts. The chain combines TRBV5-1 with TRBJ2-3; TRBD2 matches 7 bases. Germline lookup yields CDR1 SGHRS and CDR2 YFSETQ. The CDR3 spans 16 residues. The junction had 5 bases not matched to a gene; V was cut back by 1 base and J by 0 bases. The DNA of the CDR3 is TGCGCCAGCAGCTTGAGGACTAGGACTAGCACAGATACGCAGTATTTT. It is translated as CASSLRTRTSTDTQYF. Complete variable domain (other parts from reference TRBV5-1 and TRBJ2-3): KAGVTQTPRYLIKTRGQQVTLSCSPISGHRSVSWYQQTPGQGLQFLFEYFSETQRNKGNFPGRFSGRQFSNSRSEMNVSTLELGDSALYLCASSLRTRTSTDTQYFGPGTRLTVL.

This sequence joins TRBV13 and TRBJ2-3; 10 bases agree with TRBD2. Trimming at V came to 5 bases and at J to 3 bases, leaving 8 bases not matched to a gene. Germline loops: CDR1 PRHDT, CDR2 FYEKMQ (reference sequence). The CDR3 extends over 16 amino acids. As DNA, the CDR3 is TGTGCCAGCAGCGCTCGGGCTAGCGGGAGTACAGATACGCAGTATTTT. Amino acids: CASSARASGSTDTQYF. Looking up the rest from reference TRBV13 and TRBJ2-3 gives the full variable domain: AAGVIQSPRHLIKEKRETATLKCYPIPRHDTVYWYQQGPGQDPQFLISFYEKMQSDKGSIPDRFSAQQFSDYHSELNMSSLELGDSALYFCASSARASGSTDTQYFGPGTRLTVL.

In this sample, this clone turned up a few times. This chain links TRBV28 with TRBJ1-2, with TRBD1 matching 7 bases. The CDR3 contains 13 residues. Per the germline V gene, CDR1 is MDHEN and CDR2 is SYDVKM. The J segment lost 7 bases and the V segment lost 5 bases, leaving 7 bases of the junction unmatched. The CDR3 loop is CASSPTGAGGYTF. The CDR3 region has the DNA TGTGCCAGCAGTCCAACAGGGGCGGGTGGCTACACCTTC.

This clone was counted at least ten times. The chain employs TRBV6-1 and TRBJ2-3; TRBD1 or TRBD2 may be the D gene (5 bases each). V lost 6 bases to trimming and J lost 0 bases, with 13 bases between them. This CDR3 has 15 residues. The V gene's germline CDR1 is MNHNS and CDR2 SASEGT. The CDR3, as DNA: TGTGCCAGCAGCACTATGGGACGCAGCACAGATACGCAGTATTTT. It codes for CASSTMGRSTDTQYF.

This rearrangement joins TRBV20-1 to TRBJ2-7, with D unclear. The CDR3 sequence is 12 residues long. V lost 6 bases to trimming and J lost 6 bases, with 15 bases between them. CDR1 DFQATT and CDR2 SNEGSKA come from the germline V gene (reference sequence). CDR3 loop: CSARIPTAEQYF. The CDR3 coding sequence is TGCAGTGCCAGAATTCCGACGGCCGAGCAGTACTTC.

The genes are TRBV27 and TRBJ2-7, with a possible D match to TRBD2 (5 bases). Germline assignment: CDR1 MNHEY and CDR2 SMNVEV (reference sequence). Trimming shortened V by 5 bases and J by 3 bases, and 11 bases separated the two germline ends. The CDR3 has 13 residues. This CDR3 is CASSPGVDYEQYF. The CDR3 DNA reads as TGTGCCAGCAGTCCCGGGGTCGACTACGAGCAGTACTTC.

This clone occurred a few times. The V call is TRBV27, the J call TRBJ2-1; no clear D. This CDR3 is built from 13 residues. V was clipped by 8 bases and J by 0 bases, with 8 bases between them. Germline V CDR1 and CDR2: MNHEY, SMNVEV (reference sequence). The chain's CDR3 is CASGLSSYNEQFF. The CDR3, as DNA: TGTGCCAGCGGCCTCAGCTCCTACAATGAGCAGTTCTTC.

The gene calls are TRBV5-6 and TRBJ2-7; TRBD2 matches at 9 bases. The V segment lost 1 base and the J segment 2 bases; nucleotides outside the gene matches: 4. Germline V gives CDR1 SGHDT, CDR2 YYEEEE. This CDR3 is 15 amino acids long. CDR3 sequence reads: CASSLRLAGTYEQYF. CDR3 nucleotide sequence: TGTGCCAGCAGCTTGAGGCTAGCGGGGACCTACGAGCAGTACTTC.

This clone turned up a few times. The chain combines TRBV24-1 with TRBJ1-5, with TRBD1 matching over 9 bases. The CDR3 consists of 15 residues. Trimming took 4 bases from V and 6 from J; bases not matched to a gene: 6. Germline V CDR1 and CDR2: KGHDR, SFDVKD. The CDR3 nucleotides are TGTGCCACCAGTGACCGGGAGGACAGGGGTCAGCCCCAGCATTTT. Protein sequence: CATSDREDRGQPQHF.

The gene calls are TRBV19 and TRBJ1-1; D is ambiguous. CDR1 is LNHDA, CDR2 SQIVND, per germline (reference sequence). The V gene lost 1 base and the J gene lost 2 bases, with 8 bases spanning the gap. The CDR3 covers 14 residues. The CDR3 sequence: CASSIGIANTEAFF. CDR3 in DNA: TGTGCCAGTAGTATAGGGATTGCTAACACTGAAGCTTTCTTT.

This clone was seen more than once but under ten times. The genes are TRBV2 and TRBJ2-7; tentative D call: TRBD1 (6 bases). Germline lookup yields CDR1 SNHLY and CDR2 FYNNEI. The CDR3 contains 15 residues. Trimming left V 6 bases short and J 0 bases short, with 15 bases between. CDR3 sequence: CASRDPGTNSYEQYF. CDR3 bases: TGTGCCAGCAGGGATCCCGGGACAAACTCCTACGAGCAGTACTTC. Drawing the rest from reference TRBV2 and TRBJ2-7, the complete variable domain is EPEVTQTPSHQVTQMGQEVILRCVPISNHLYFYWYRQILGQKVEFLVSFYNNEISEKSEIFDDQFSVERPDGSNFTLKIRSTKLEDSAMYFCASRDPGTNSYEQYFGPGTRLTVT.